The rows below give T cell receptor beta chains drawn from one sample of a study of cytomegalovirus exposure and HLA in healthy donors. The method was immunoSEQ multiplex PCR; TCRdb's version includes in-frame clones alone and lacks a portion of them. The profile covers about 150,000 clones, with about 85% appearing a single time and roughly 8% taken by the ten largest. The source material was PBMCs. The receptors come from a man under 40 in good health and CMV-seropositive. Both conserved end residues are part of each CDR3. D genes are given only for firm matches. Size is stated for part of the rows, as once, few or many counts, or as a class when the clone is expanded.

J: TRBJ2-5; D: .; size: .; V: TRBV7-9; CDR3: CATLASGAQYF; DNA: TGTGCAACCCTAGCATCTGGGGCCCAGTACTTC
J: TRBJ1-3; D: TRBD1; size: .; V: TRBV5-8; CDR3: CASSLTGVGNTIYF; DNA: TGTGCCAGCAGCCTGACAGGGGTTGGAAACACCATATATTTT
J: TRBJ2-5; D: .; size: .; V: TRBV7-2; CDR3: CASGGLQETQYF; DNA: TGTGCCAGCGGAGGCCTCCAAGAGACCCAGTACTTC
J: TRBJ1-5; D: .; size: .; V: TRBV6-8; CDR3: CASSYLGRHNQPQHF; DNA: TGTGCCAGCAGTTACTTGGGGAGGCACAATCAGCCCCAGCATTTT
J: TRBJ2-7; D: TRBD2; size: few; V: TRBV27; CDR3: CASSLVPSGSYEQYF; DNA: TGTGCCAGCAGTTTGGTTCCTAGCGGGAGTTACGAGCAGTACTTC
J: TRBJ2-3; D: TRBD1; size: .; V: TRBV27; CDR3: CASSLGPGTGLTDTQYF; DNA: TGTGCCAGCAGTTTAGGCCCGGGGACAGGGTTAACAGATACGCAGTATTTT
J: TRBJ2-3; D: .; size: .; V: TRBV12-5; CDR3: CASGLVIAAYPDTQYF; DNA: TGTGCTAGTGGTTTGGTAATAGCGGCCTATCCAGATACGCAGTATTTT
J: TRBJ2-1; D: .; size: .; V: TRBV4-2; CDR3: CASSQVVGGSLAYNEQFF; DNA: TGTGCCAGCAGCCAAGTAGTCGGAGGTAGCCTCGCCTACAATGAGCAGTTCTTC
J: TRBJ2-3; D: .; size: few; V: TRBV7-2; CDR3: CASSSFDRGGTLADTQYF; DNA: TGTGCCAGCAGCTCGTTCGACAGGGGAGGGACATTAGCAGATACGCAGTATTTT
J: TRBJ1-2; D: TRBD1; size: .; V: TRBV14; CDR3: CASSQGAGGAGYGYTF; DNA: TGTGCCAGCAGCCAAGGGGCAGGGGGCGCTGGTTATGGCTACACCTTC
J: TRBJ1-2; D: TRBD1; size: .; V: TRBV7-2; CDR3: CASSPRQGAHDGYTF; DNA: TGTGCCAGCAGCCCTCGGCAGGGGGCTCATGATGGCTACACCTTC
J: TRBJ2-7; D: TRBD2; size: .; V: TRBV5-4; CDR3: CASSYGGSEAYEQYF; DNA: TGTGCCAGCAGCTACGGCGGGAGCGAGGCTTACGAGCAGTACTTC
J: TRBJ2-7; D: .; size: .; V: TRBV14; CDR3: CASSQFPRGSSYEQYF; DNA: TGTGCCAGCAGCCAATTCCCCCGCGGGTCCTCCTACGAGCAGTACTTC
J: TRBJ1-2; D: .; size: .; V: TRBV4-1; CDR3: CASSQDQANYGYTF; DNA: TGCGCCAGCAGCCAAGATCAGGCCAACTATGGCTACACCTTC
J: TRBJ2-7; D: TRBD1; size: .; V: TRBV9; CDR3: CASSVEPGGAYEQYF; DNA: TGTGCCAGCAGCGTAGAACCAGGGGGCGCTTACGAGCAGTACTTC
J: TRBJ2-7; D: TRBD1; size: .; V: TRBV7-6; CDR3: CASSHVGDRSYEQYF; DNA: TGTGCCAGCAGCCATGTGGGGGACAGGTCCTACGAGCAGTACTTC
J: TRBJ2-7; D: TRBD2; size: .; V: TRBV6-1; CDR3: CASIFSGGSYEQYF; DNA: TGTGCCAGCATCTTCAGCGGGGGCTCCTACGAGCAGTACTTC
J: TRBJ2-1; D: TRBD2; size: .; V: TRBV4-1; CDR3: CASSQGAGEGDEQFF; DNA: TGCGCCAGCAGCCAAGGAGCGGGGGAGGGCGATGAGCAGTTCTTC
J: TRBJ2-2; D: .; size: .; V: TRBV7-2; CDR3: CASSARLVGELFF; DNA: TGTGCCAGCAGCGCCAGACTCGTCGGGGAGCTGTTTTTT
J: TRBJ2-1; D: TRBD2; size: few; V: TRBV9; CDR3: CATPSGASGASYNEQFF; DNA: TGTGCCACCCCGTCCGGGGCTAGCGGGGCCTCCTACAATGAGCAGTTCTTC
J: TRBJ2-3; D: TRBD1; size: .; V: TRBV5-1; CDR3: CASSGGQTDTDTQYF; DNA: TGCGCCAGCAGCGGGGGACAGACAGACACAGATACGCAGTATTTT
J: TRBJ2-1; D: .; size: .; V: TRBV6-6; CDR3: CASTSSVYNEQFF; DNA: TGTGCCAGCACCTCCAGCGTTTACAATGAGCAGTTCTTC
J: TRBJ2-1; D: .; size: .; V: TRBV9; CDR3: CASTTSQGGDYNEQFF; DNA: TGTGCCAGCACCACGTCTCAGGGAGGAGACTACAATGAGCAGTTCTTC
J: TRBJ1-2; D: .; size: .; V: TRBV6-1; CDR3: CASSEGTIPPYGYTF; DNA: TGTGCCAGCAGTGAAGGGACAATTCCCCCTTATGGCTACACCTTC
J: TRBJ2-3; D: .; size: .; V: TRBV7-8; CDR3: CASSLGAGIDTQYF; DNA: TGTGCCAGCAGCTTAGGGGCCGGTATAGATACGCAGTATTTT
J: TRBJ1-3; D: .; size: .; V: TRBV19; CDR3: CASSITVTSSGNTIYF; DNA: TGTGCCAGTAGTATTACAGTAACCTCCTCTGGAAACACCATATATTTT
J: TRBJ1-3; D: TRBD1; size: .; V: TRBV18; CDR3: CASSPRQGSSGNTIYF; DNA: TGTGCCAGCTCACCCCGACAGGGTAGCTCTGGAAACACCATATATTTT
J: TRBJ1-3; D: TRBD1; size: .; V: TRBV7-4; CDR3: CASSSGQGASFPRNTIYF; DNA: TGTGCCAGCAGCTCAGGACAGGGGGCGAGTTTTCCCAGGAACACCATATATTTT
J: TRBJ2-6; D: TRBD1; size: .; V: TRBV7-9; CDR3: CASSLVGTEQGSGANVLTF; DNA: TGTGCCAGCAGCTTAGTAGGCACCGAACAGGGGTCTGGGGCCAACGTCCTGACTTTC
J: TRBJ1-1; D: .; size: .; V: TRBV28; CDR3: CASTQGGARRDTEAFF; DNA: TGTGCCAGCACCCAAGGGGGGGCGCGTAGGGACACTGAAGCTTTCTTT
J: TRBJ2-7; D: .; size: .; V: TRBV7-9; CDR3: CASSLFGEAEQYF; DNA: TGTGCCAGCAGCTTATTTGGAGAGGCCGAGCAGTACTTC
J: TRBJ1-2; D: .; size: few; V: TRBV11-2; CDR3: CASSDLRGPNYGYTF; DNA: TGTGCCAGCAGCGACCTCAGGGGCCCTAACTATGGCTACACCTTC
J: TRBJ2-7; D: .; size: .; V: TRBV27; CDR3: CASSLSRGSYEQYF; DNA: TGTGCCAGCAGTTTAAGCCGGGGCTCCTACGAGCAGTACTTC
J: TRBJ1-2; D: TRBD1; size: few; V: TRBV28; CDR3: CASSSTGVGYTF; DNA: TGTGCCAGCAGCTCGACAGGGGTTGGCTACACCTTC
J: TRBJ2-7; D: TRBD1; size: .; V: TRBV11-3; CDR3: CASSGTGEREQYF; DNA: TGTGCCAGCAGTGGGACAGGGGAAAGGGAGCAGTACTTC
J: TRBJ2-5; D: TRBD1; size: .; V: TRBV7-9; CDR3: CASSLPDRGETQYF; DNA: TGTGCCAGCAGCCTACCTGACAGGGGAGAGACCCAGTACTTC
J: TRBJ2-2; D: TRBD2; size: few; V: TRBV2; CDR3: CASSEERGVGAGELFF; DNA: TGTGCCAGCAGTGAGGAGCGGGGGGTCGGCGCCGGGGAGCTGTTTTTT
J: TRBJ2-1; D: TRBD2; size: once; V: TRBV27; CDR3: CASSGLGTSGNNEQFF; DNA: TGTGCCAGCAGTGGACTCGGGACTAGCGGAAACAATGAGCAGTTCTTC
J: TRBJ2-5; D: .; size: few; V: TRBV4-1; CDR3: CASSTWPRVGLFRTQYF; DNA: TGCGCCAGCAGCACCTGGCCGCGAGTTGGGCTATTTAGGACCCAGTACTTC
J: TRBJ1-1; D: TRBD1; size: few; V: TRBV27; CDR3: CASIGQTGAFF; DNA: TGTGCCAGCATCGGTCAGACAGGGGCTTTCTTT
J: TRBJ2-2; D: .; size: once; V: TRBV30; CDR3: CACLVTGELFF; DNA: TGTGCCTGCCTTGTAACCGGGGAGCTGTTTTTT